One sample yielded the 17 T cell receptor beta chains listed below, sequenced in a study of CD8+CD57+ T cells in acquired aplastic anemia. The template used for profiling TCR beta VDJ and CDR3 was genomic DNA. MiXCR was run by TCRdb on the reads, yielding one entry per CDR3 protein. This table has around 180,000 distinct CDR3 sequences, around 60% appearing once. Material for sequencing was sorted CD4+, CD8+, or CD8+CD57+ T cells (not recorded which) from PBMCs. The source is a human donor in good health.

This clonotype showed up many times. The chain is built from TRBV7-3 and TRBJ1-1, with D uncertain. Germline V lookup: CDR1 SGHTA, CDR2 FQGTGA. V was shortened by 4 bases and J by 1 base, with 16 bases between the two germline ends. This CDR3 region has 16 residues. The CDR3 sequence is CASSSTGPGGNTEAFF. The DNA for the CDR3 is TGTGCCAGCAGCTCGACGGGTCCGGGCGGGAACACTGAAGCTTTCTTT.

The V gene is TRBV25-1, the J gene TRBJ2-7; D not resolved. The CDR3 runs 13 residues. Trimming left V 1 base short and J 5 bases short, with 9 bases between. Germline V CDR1 and CDR2: MGHDK, SYGVNS. CDR3 loop: CASSELFRDEQYF. For the CDR3, the DNA is TGTGCCAGCAGTGAATTGTTCCGGGACGAGCAGTACTTC.

This clonotype turned up a few times. The chain combines TRBV7-2 with TRBJ2-5; TRBD2 matches at 7 bases. The germline V gene encodes CDR1 SGHTA and CDR2 FQGNSA. The V segment lost 0 bases and the J segment 5 bases; nucleotides outside the gene matches: 3. This CDR3 is 14 amino acids long. DNA of the CDR3: TGTGCCAGCAGCTTAGCTCGACTAGCTGAGACCCAGTACTTC. Its protein product is CASSLARLAETQYF.

There are many counts of this clonotype. V is TRBV15 and J is TRBJ2-5; 7 positions agree with TRBD1. The CDR3 totals 17 residues. Losses at the gene ends were 3 bases for V and 2 bases for J; bases not matched to a gene: 12. Germline V lookup: CDR1 LNHNV, CDR2 YYDKDF (reference sequence). CDR3 coding DNA: TGTGCCACCAGCAGTTCGACCGCAGGGACAGATCAAGAGACCCAGTACTTC. It yields the protein CATSSSTAGTDQETQYF.

The chain has TRBV24-1 and TRBJ2-1; a weak D match, TRBD1 (5 bases). CDR3 size: 16 residues. From germline, CDR1 is KGHDR and CDR2 SFDVKD. V gave up 2 bases and J gave up 4 bases, with 14 bases separating them. CDR3 residues: CATSDSIRGLYNEQFF. In nucleotides, the CDR3 is TGTGCCACCAGTGATTCTATTAGGGGTCTATACAATGAGCAGTTCTTC.

The J gene is TRBJ2-3, the V gene TRBV19; a possible D gene is TRBD2 (6 bases). Germline V gene lookup returns CDR1 LNHDA and CDR2 SQIVND (reference sequence). Trimming stripped 5 bases from V and 4 bases from J, with 10 bases between. The CDR3 loop spans 13 amino acids. The CDR3 DNA reads TGTGCCAGTAGTCGGGAGAGGTCAGATACGCAGTATTTT. The encoded protein is CASSRERSDTQYF.

The CDR3 loop is CASSEGLFNSPLHF. In nucleotides, the CDR3 is TGTGCCAGTAGTGAGGGACTGTTTAATTCACCCCTCCACTTT. J is TRBJ1-6 and V is TRBV19, with TRBD1 as a possible D gene (5 bases). Germline CDR1 is LNHDA and CDR2 is SQIVND (reference sequence). V was cut by 5 bases and J by 6 bases, with 11 bases left in between. The CDR3 runs to 14 residues.

This clonotype was found many times. V is TRBV12-3 or TRBV12-4 and J is TRBJ1-1; D is unclear. This CDR3 region has 14 residues. The V gene lost 2 bases and the J gene lost 2 bases, with 9 bases spanning the gap. The CDR3 region is CASSLTAVNTEAFF. Written as DNA, the CDR3 is TGTGCCAGCAGTTTAACTGCGGTTAACACTGAAGCTTTCTTT.

This chain joins TRBV24-1 and TRBJ1-5; D gene ambiguous. The V gene lost 4 bases and the J gene lost 3 bases, with 12 bases spanning the gap. The CDR3 loop spans 15 amino acids. Germline V gives CDR1 KGHDR, CDR2 SFDVKD. The CDR3 is CATSDLPDSNQPQHF. CDR3 in DNA: TGTGCCACCAGTGACTTGCCCGACTCCAATCAGCCCCAGCATTTT.

This clonotype came up a few times. The chain has TRBV20-1 and TRBJ2-2, with 9 nucleotides matching TRBD1. Germline CDR1 and CDR2: DFQATT and SNEGSKA (reference sequence). The CDR3 length is 13 residues. The junction had 3 bases not matched to a gene; V was cut back by 6 bases and J by 4 bases. The CDR3 DNA follows: TGCAGTGCACCGGACAGGGGCACCGGGGAGCTGTTTTTT. It encodes CSAPDRGTGELFF.

To note about this clonotype: This is likely a read error, given that the CDR3 carries no conserved phenylalanine or tryptophan at its end. The chain uses TRBV7-9 and TRBJ1-6; the D gene is possibly TRBD1 (5 bases). Germline V lookup: CDR1 SEHNR, CDR2 FQNEAQ (reference sequence). Trimming cost V 1 base and J 9 bases, with 10 bases left between them. The CDR3 runs to 14 residues. CDR3 in amino acids: CASSLVQGGSPLHL. The CDR3, as DNA: TGTGCCAGCAGCTTAGTGCAGGGAGGTTCACCCCTCCACCTT.

This clonotype was observed a handful of times. This sequence joins TRBV15 and TRBJ1-6; D is undetermined. CDR1 and CDR2 (germline): LNHNV, YYDKDF (reference sequence). The CDR3 loop spans 12 amino acids. V was trimmed by 0 bases and J by 14 bases, leaving 8 bases between them. CDR3 protein: CATSREGFSLHF. As DNA, the CDR3 is TGTGCCACCAGCAGAGAGGGGTTTTCCCTCCACTTT.

The genes are TRBV7-2 and TRBJ1-1, with TRBD1 matching 9 bases. Trimming at V came to 5 bases and at J to 5 bases, leaving 6 bases not matched to a gene. CDR3 length: 14 amino acids. Germline assignment: CDR1 SGHTA and CDR2 FQGNSA. The CDR3 coding sequence is TGTGCCAGCAGCACACGACAGGGGGAAACTGAAGCTTTCTTT. Translated, it gives CASSTRQGETEAFF.

The chain joins TRBV7-2 to TRBJ1-2; D may be TRBD1 (6 bases). V was cut by 5 bases and J by 2 bases, with 12 bases left in between. The germline gives CDR1 SGHTA, CDR2 FQGNSA. The CDR3 extends over 14 amino acids. CDR3 nucleotides: TGTGCCAGCAGCGAAGGACAGAAGAACTATGGCTACACCTTC. This translates into CASSEGQKNYGYTF.

CDR3: CASSSTRDSEAFF. In DNA form, the CDR3 reads TGTGCCAGCAGCTCCACGAGGGACAGTGAAGCTTTCTTT. The rearrangement links TRBV7-2 to TRBJ1-1, with 7 nucleotides matching TRBD1. J lost 7 bases, V lost 4 bases, and 6 bases had no gene match. The CDR3 has 13 amino acids. Germline CDR1 is SGHTA and CDR2 is FQGNSA. Supplemented by reference TRBV7-2 and TRBJ1-1, the full variable domain reads GAGVSQSPSNKVTEKGKDVELRCDPISGHTALYWYRQSLGQGLEFLIYFQGNSAPDKSGLPSDRFSAERTGGSVSTLTIQRTQQEDSAVYLCASSSTRDSEAFFGQGTRLTVV.

This clonotype was picked up a small number of times. The chain is built from TRBV7-3 and TRBJ2-5, with 9 positions matching TRBD1. CDR3 length: 14 residues. Germline trimming cut 4 bases from V and 2 bases from J; bases unmatched to any gene: 2. The germline V gene encodes CDR1 SGHTA and CDR2 FQGTGA. As DNA, the CDR3 is TGTGCCAGCAGCTCCGGGACAGGGCAAGAGACCCAGTACTTC. This translates into CASSSGTGQETQYF.

This chain connects TRBV6-1 to TRBJ2-1, with TRBD2 matching 11 bases. J was trimmed by 6 bases and V by 5 bases; bases with no gene match: 6. Germline V lookup: CDR1 MNHNS, CDR2 SASEGT. The CDR3 length is 15 residues. The CDR3 DNA is TGTGCCAGCAGTCGTAGCGGGAGGGATTTCAATGAGCAGTTCTTC. Translation: CASSRSGRDFNEQFF.